The 14 T cell receptor beta chains below come from one sample, sequenced in a study of T cells expressing NK-cell markers. TCRdb reanalyzed the 5' RACE reads, giving one entry per CDR3 protein sequence and no DNA. This sample lists some 390,000 distinct CDR3 sequences; its ten largest clones have about 10%. The sequencing sample was made of blood T cells: a sorted CD56 or NKG2C T cell subset, CD4+ or CD8+ T cells, or bulk PBMC T cells (not recorded which). These receptors all come from a woman aged 45-59 years in good health.

The chain uses TRBV29-1 and TRBJ2-1; checking the TCRdb D call of TRBD2 is not possible without DNA. The CDR3 length is 14 residues. Germline V gene sequence: CDR1 SQVTM, CDR2 ANQGSEA. The CDR3 protein is CSVVVFTSSDEQFF.

The chain is built from TRBV7-8 and TRBJ1-4; the D gene TCRdb calls, TRBD1, cannot be checked with no DNA. Germline CDR1 is SGHVS and CDR2 is FQNEAQ. There are 17 residues in the CDR3. The chain's CDR3 is CASSLVGTGDPNEKLFF.

V and J are TRBV29-1 and TRBJ1-4; TCRdb calls TRBD1, which cannot be checked without DNA. The CDR3 totals 15 residues. Germline V CDR1 and CDR2: SQVTM, ANQGSEA. The CDR3 reads CSAVDRLATNEKLFF.

V is TRBV12-3 or TRBV12-4 and J is TRBJ1-5; TCRdb outputs TRBD1, but without DNA this stays unchecked. The CDR3 spans 17 residues. CDR3 sequence reads: CASSPPATAPGNQPQHF.

This chain joins TRBV5-1 and TRBJ2-2. Looked up from germline, CDR1 is SGHRS and CDR2 is YFSETQ. CDR3 length: 15 amino acids. CDR3 region: CASSARLANTGELFF.

V is TRBV27 and J is TRBJ1-2. Looked up from germline, CDR1 is MNHEY and CDR2 is SMNVEV (reference sequence). The CDR3 is made up of 16 amino acids. The CDR3 protein is CASSLSRRFPSYGYTF.

The V gene is TRBV20-1, the J gene TRBJ2-7; TCRdb names TRBD2, which stays unverified in the absence of DNA. Per the germline V gene, CDR1 is DFQATT and CDR2 is SNEGSKA (reference sequence). CDR3 length equals 15 residues. The CDR3 sequence: CSARGLAGVSYEQYF.

The J gene is TRBJ1-5, the V gene TRBV5-6; TCRdb calls TRBD1, which cannot be checked without DNA. This CDR3 spans 14 amino acids. Looked up from germline, CDR1 is SGHDT and CDR2 is YYEEEE. The CDR3 spells CASSKTGGDEPQHF.

The chain combines TRBV2 with TRBJ2-7; the D gene TCRdb calls, TRBD2, cannot be checked with no DNA. The germline V gene encodes CDR1 SNHLY and CDR2 FYNNEI. The CDR3 runs 15 residues. This CDR3 is CASSEAQLARYEQYF.

J is TRBJ2-2 and V is TRBV5-8; the TRBD2 assignment by TCRdb is unverifiable without DNA. This CDR3 has 13 residues. Germline loops: CDR1 SGHTS, CDR2 YDEGEE. This CDR3 is CARGAGITGELFF. Filled out from reference TRBV5-8 and TRBJ2-2, the complete variable domain reads EAGVTQSPTHLIKTRGQQATLRCSPISGHTSVYWYQQALGLGLQFLLWYDEGEERNRGNFPPRFSGRQFPNYSSELNVNALELEDSALYLCARGAGITGELFFGEGSRLTVL.

This chain links TRBV28 with TRBJ2-1; without DNA, the TCRdb call of TRBD1 cannot be checked. Germline CDR1 and CDR2: MDHEN and SYDVKM. There are 12 residues in the CDR3. The CDR3 reads CASSPQVEEQFF.

The chain is built from TRBV11-3 and TRBJ1-1. Germline CDR1 and CDR2: SGHNT and YENEEA. The CDR3 runs 16 residues. The CDR3 sequence is CASSLVMGPGGTEAFF.

This chain's CDR3 is CASRPIRDSEAFF. The chain employs TRBV11-2 and TRBJ1-1; the D call of TRBD1 rests on TCRdb alone, since no DNA is present to check it. This CDR3 region has 13 residues. The germline gives CDR1 SGHAT, CDR2 FQNNGV.

This chain uses TRBV3-1 with TRBJ2-1; the D call from TCRdb, TRBD1, cannot be confirmed without DNA. The CDR3 loop spans 15 amino acids. Germline CDR1 is LGHDT and CDR2 is YNNKEL (reference sequence). CDR3: CASSQDTGSYNEQFF.